The clone carrying this TCR beta chain turned up a few times. Its specificity is unknown. One entry per CDR3 protein results from TCRdb running MiXCR on the reads. The sample has roughly 71,000 distinct CDR3 sequences, 63% seen once. Graft donor-derived T-allo10 cells were described as host-alloantigen-specific, anergic, and alloantigen-specifically suppressive. The data were obtained in a study of type 1 regulatory T cells. About the research overall: An in vitro protocol generated T-allo10, a Tr1-enriched, alloantigen-specific CD4 T cell product.

V trimming: 4 bases; J trimming: 2 bases; junction bases outside the gene matches: 1. The length of the CDR3 is 13 residues. The germline V gene encodes CDR1 KGHSH and CDR2 LQKENI. The sample comprised cultured T cells, either the whole culture or a sorted T cell fraction (not recorded which). Subset meaning: Tr1-enriched cell product generated in vitro against host alloantigens. The source of this sequence is a human donor in good health. V gene TRBV18 combines with J gene TRBJ2-7; 8 nucleotides match TRBD1. CDR3 region: CASSQDRAYEQYF. Written as DNA, the CDR3 is TGTGCCAGCTCACAGGACAGGGCCTACGAGCAGTACTTC.